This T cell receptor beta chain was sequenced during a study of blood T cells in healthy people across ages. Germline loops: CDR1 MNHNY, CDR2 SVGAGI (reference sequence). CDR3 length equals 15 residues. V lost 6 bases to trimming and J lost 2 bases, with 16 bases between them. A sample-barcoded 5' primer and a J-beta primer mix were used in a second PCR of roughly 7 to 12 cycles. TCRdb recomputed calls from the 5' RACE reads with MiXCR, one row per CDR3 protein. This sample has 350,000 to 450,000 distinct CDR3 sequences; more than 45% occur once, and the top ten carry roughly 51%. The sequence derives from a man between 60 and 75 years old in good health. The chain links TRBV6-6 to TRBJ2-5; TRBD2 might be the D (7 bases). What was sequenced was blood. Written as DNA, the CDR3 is TGTGCCAGCAGCCCTATGCGGGGGACACAAGAGACCCAGTACTTC. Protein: CASSPMRGTQETQYF.